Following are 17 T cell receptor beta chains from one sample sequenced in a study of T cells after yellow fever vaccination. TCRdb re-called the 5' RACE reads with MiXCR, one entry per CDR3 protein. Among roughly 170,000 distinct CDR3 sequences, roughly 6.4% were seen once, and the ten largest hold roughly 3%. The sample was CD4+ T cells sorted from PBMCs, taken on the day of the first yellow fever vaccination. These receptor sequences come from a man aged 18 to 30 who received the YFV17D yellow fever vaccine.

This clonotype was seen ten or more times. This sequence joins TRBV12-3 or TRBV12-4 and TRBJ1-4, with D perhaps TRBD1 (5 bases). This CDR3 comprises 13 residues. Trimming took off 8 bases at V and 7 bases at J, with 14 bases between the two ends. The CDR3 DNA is TGTGCCAGCCGATTGGGGGGTAGTGAAAAACTGTTTTTT. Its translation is CASRLGGSEKLFF.

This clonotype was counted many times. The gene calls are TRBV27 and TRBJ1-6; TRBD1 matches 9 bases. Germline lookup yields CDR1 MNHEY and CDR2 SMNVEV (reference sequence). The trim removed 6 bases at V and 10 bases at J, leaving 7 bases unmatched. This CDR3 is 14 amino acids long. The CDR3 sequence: CASSTQGADSPLHF. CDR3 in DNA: TGTGCCAGCAGCACACAGGGGGCCGACTCACCCCTCCACTTT.

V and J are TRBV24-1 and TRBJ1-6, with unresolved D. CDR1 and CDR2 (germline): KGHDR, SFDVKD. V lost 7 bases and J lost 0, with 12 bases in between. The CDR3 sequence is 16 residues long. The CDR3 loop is CATRMGMSSYNSPLHF. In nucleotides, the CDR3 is TGTGCCACCAGGATGGGCATGAGCTCCTATAATTCACCCCTCCACTTT.

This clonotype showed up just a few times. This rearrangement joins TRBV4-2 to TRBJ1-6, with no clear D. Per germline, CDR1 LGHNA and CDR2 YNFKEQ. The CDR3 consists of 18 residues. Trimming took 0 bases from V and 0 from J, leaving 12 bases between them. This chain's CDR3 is CASSQEAAESSYNSPLHF. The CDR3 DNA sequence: TGTGCCAGCAGCCAAGAAGCGGCCGAGAGCTCCTATAATTCACCCCTCCACTTT.

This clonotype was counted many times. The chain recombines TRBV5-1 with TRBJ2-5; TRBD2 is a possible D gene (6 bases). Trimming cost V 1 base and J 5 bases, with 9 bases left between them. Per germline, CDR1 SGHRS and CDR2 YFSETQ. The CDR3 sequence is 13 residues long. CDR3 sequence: CASSLSSVETQYF. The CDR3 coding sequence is TGCGCCAGCAGCTTGTCTAGCGTGGAGACCCAGTACTTC.

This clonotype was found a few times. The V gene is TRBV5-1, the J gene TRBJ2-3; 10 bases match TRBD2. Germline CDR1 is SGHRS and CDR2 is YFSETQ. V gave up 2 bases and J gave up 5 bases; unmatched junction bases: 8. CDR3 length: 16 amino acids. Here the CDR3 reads CASSFGAGGPEDTQYF. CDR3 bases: TGCGCCAGCAGCTTTGGAGCGGGGGGGCCAGAAGATACGCAGTATTTT.

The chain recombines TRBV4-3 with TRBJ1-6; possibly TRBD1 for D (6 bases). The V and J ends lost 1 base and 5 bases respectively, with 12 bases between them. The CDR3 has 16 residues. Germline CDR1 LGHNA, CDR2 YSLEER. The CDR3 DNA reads TGCGCCAGCAGCCAAGCGGCACAGGGCGATAATTCACCCCTCCACTTT. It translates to CASSQAAQGDNSPLHF.

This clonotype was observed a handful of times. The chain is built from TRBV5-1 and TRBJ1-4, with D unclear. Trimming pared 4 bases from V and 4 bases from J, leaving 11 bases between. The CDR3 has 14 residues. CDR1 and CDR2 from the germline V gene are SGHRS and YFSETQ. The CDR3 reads CASSQQSRNEKLFF. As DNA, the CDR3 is TGCGCCAGCAGCCAACAGAGTCGTAATGAAAAACTGTTTTTT.

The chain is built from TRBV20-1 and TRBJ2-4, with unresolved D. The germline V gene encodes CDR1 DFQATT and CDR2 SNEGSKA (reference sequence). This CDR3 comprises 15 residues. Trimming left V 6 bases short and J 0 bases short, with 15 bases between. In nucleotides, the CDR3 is TGCAGTGCCCCAGTACCGCCCGTAGCCAAAAACATTCAGTACTTC. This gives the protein CSAPVPPVAKNIQYF.

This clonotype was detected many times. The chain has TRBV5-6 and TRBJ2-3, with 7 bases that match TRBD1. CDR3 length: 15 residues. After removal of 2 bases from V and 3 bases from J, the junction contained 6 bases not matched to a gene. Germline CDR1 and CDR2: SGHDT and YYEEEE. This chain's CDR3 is CASSFDRVGTDTQYF. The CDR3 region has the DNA TGTGCCAGCAGCTTTGACAGGGTCGGGACAGATACGCAGTATTTT.

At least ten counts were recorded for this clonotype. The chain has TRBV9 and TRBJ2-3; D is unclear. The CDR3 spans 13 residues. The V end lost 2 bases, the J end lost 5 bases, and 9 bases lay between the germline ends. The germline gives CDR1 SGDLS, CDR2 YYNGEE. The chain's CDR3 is CASSVAFLDTQYF. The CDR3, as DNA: TGTGCCAGCAGCGTTGCTTTTCTAGATACGCAGTATTTT.

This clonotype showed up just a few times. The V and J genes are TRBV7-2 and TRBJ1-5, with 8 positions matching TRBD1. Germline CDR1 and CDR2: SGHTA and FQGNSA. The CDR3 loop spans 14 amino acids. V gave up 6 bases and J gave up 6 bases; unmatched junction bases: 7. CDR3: CASSLPGGGQPQHF. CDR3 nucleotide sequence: TGTGCCAGCAGTCTGCCAGGGGGCGGTCAGCCCCAGCATTTT. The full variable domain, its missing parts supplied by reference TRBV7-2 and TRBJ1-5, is GAGVSQSPSNKVTEKGKDVELRCDPISGHTALYWYRQSLGQGLEFLIYFQGNSAPDKSGLPSDRFSAERTGGSVSTLTIQRTQQEDSAVYLCASSLPGGGQPQHFGDGTRLSIL.

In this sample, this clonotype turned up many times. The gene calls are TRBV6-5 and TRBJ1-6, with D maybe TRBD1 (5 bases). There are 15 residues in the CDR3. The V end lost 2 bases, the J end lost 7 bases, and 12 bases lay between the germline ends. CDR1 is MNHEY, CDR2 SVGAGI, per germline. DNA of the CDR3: TGTGCCAGCAGTTACGGTGACAGCTTGAATTCACCCCTCCACTTT. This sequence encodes CASSYGDSLNSPLHF.

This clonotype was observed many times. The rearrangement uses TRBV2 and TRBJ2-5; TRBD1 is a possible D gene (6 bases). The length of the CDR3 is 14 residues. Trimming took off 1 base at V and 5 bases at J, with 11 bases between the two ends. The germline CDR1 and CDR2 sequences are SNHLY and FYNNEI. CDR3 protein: CASSEVGQGETQYF. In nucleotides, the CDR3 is TGTGCCAGCAGTGAAGTGGGCCAGGGGGAGACCCAGTACTTC.

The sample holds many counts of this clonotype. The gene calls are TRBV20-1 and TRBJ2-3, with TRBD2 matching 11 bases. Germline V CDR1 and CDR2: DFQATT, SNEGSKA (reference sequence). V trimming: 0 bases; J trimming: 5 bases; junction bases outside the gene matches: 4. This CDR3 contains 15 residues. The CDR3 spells CSARDSGGAGDTQYF. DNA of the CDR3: TGCAGTGCTAGAGATAGCGGGGGGGCAGGAGATACGCAGTATTTT.

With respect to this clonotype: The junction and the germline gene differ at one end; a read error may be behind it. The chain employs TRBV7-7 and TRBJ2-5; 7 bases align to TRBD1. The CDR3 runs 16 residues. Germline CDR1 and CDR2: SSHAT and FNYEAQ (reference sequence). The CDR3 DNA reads TGTGCTAGCAGCTTAGGTGGACAGGCAACTCTGGAGACCCAGTACTTC. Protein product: CASSLGGQATLETQYF.

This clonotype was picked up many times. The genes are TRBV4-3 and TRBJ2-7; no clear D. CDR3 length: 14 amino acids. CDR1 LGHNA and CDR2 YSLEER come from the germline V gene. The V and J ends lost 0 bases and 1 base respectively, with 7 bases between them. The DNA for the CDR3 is TGCGCCAGCAGCCAAGATCCCCTATCCTACGAGCAGTACTTC. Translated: CASSQDPLSYEQYF.